The 9 T cell receptor beta chains listed next were all sequenced from one sample in a study of T cells in Graves' hyperthyroidism and ophthalmopathy. It was RNA transcripts that yielded the amplified TCR beta CDR3 regions. HTBI primers drove first-round RT-PCR of the TCR CDR3. TCRdb redid the calling of the multiplex PCR reads with MiXCR, one entry per CDR3 protein. The table includes 200,000 to 250,000 distinct CDR3 sequences, approximately 16% detected once. The specimen was blood. Every receptor here comes from a woman aged 45-59 years with Graves' hyperthyroidism.

This clonotype was seen more than once but under ten times. The V and J genes are TRBV19 and TRBJ2-3; tentative D call: TRBD1 (6 bases). The CDR3 length is 13 residues. Trimming left V 7 bases short and J 8 bases short, with 16 bases between. The germline gives CDR1 LNHDA, CDR2 SQIVND (reference sequence). The CDR3 sequence is CASTKAPRGTQYF. The DNA for the CDR3 is TGTGCCAGTACTAAAGCCCCCAGGGGTACGCAGTATTTT.

This clonotype was observed at least ten times. The V and J genes are TRBV5-4 and TRBJ2-7; 8 nucleotides line up with TRBD1. Germline-derived CDR1 and CDR2 are SGHNT and YYREEE (reference sequence). Unmatched junction bases numbered 5, after V lost 4 bases and J lost 5 bases. This CDR3 is built from 13 residues. CDR3 DNA: TGTGCCAGCAGCCTCGGACAGGGTGACGAGCAGTACTTC. Protein sequence: CASSLGQGDEQYF.

In the case of this clonotype: An end of the junction differs from the germline gene, which may be a read error. This sequence joins TRBV20-1 and TRBJ2-7; 7 bases match TRBD1. The CDR3 has 14 amino acids. Germline CDR1 DFQATT, CDR2 SNEGSKA (reference sequence). The CDR3 here is CGARDSRSSYEQYF. CDR3 coding DNA: TGCGGTGCTAGGGACAGCCGGAGCTCCTACGAGCAGTACTTC.

At least ten counts were recorded for this clonotype. This chain connects TRBV7-3 to TRBJ2-1; TRBD2 aligns across 11 bases. V shed 5 bases, J shed 5 bases, and the junction held 11 bases outside the gene matches. This CDR3 has 17 residues. Germline loops: CDR1 SGHTA, CDR2 FQGTGA. The CDR3, as DNA: TGTGCCAGCAGCCCATTTAGCGGGAGGGATCACCACAATGAGCAGTTCTTC. Amino acids: CASSPFSGRDHHNEQFF.

The rearrangement joins TRBV5-1 to TRBJ2-3; D may be TRBD1 or TRBD2 (6 bases each). Germline V gene data show CDR1 as SGHRS and CDR2 as YFSETQ. The CDR3 covers 16 residues. Trimming shortened V by 3 bases and J by 4 bases, and 18 bases separated the two germline ends. CDR3 residues: CASSSDGGRLSDTQYF. CDR3 coding DNA: TGCGCCAGCAGCTCCGATGGGGGGCGACTTTCAGATACGCAGTATTTT.

This clonotype was counted a few times. The gene calls are TRBV7-3 and TRBJ2-5; a weak D match, TRBD2 (6 bases). V was clipped by 5 bases and J by 3 bases, with 13 bases between them. CDR1 is SGHTA and CDR2 is FQGTGA in the germline V gene. The CDR3 is 14 residues long. CDR3 amino acids: CASSKVGLKETQYF. Written as DNA, the CDR3 is TGTGCCAGCAGCAAAGTGGGACTCAAAGAGACCCAGTACTTC.

The chain recombines TRBV18 with TRBJ2-7; D is tentatively TRBD1 or TRBD2 (5 bases each). V was pared by 2 bases and J by 6 bases, with 8 bases between. This CDR3 has 12 residues. Germline assignment: CDR1 KGHSH and CDR2 LQKENI. For the CDR3, the DNA is TGTGCCAGCTCACCAGGGGGTACCGAGCAGTACTTC. This translates into CASSPGGTEQYF.

This clonotype was seen repeatedly, ten times or more. The J gene is TRBJ2-5, the V gene TRBV18; D unclear. The CDR3 is 13 residues long. Germline V gene data show CDR1 as KGHSH and CDR2 as LQKENI. Trimming took 2 bases from V and 2 from J, leaving 6 bases between them. The CDR3 is CASSPGQQETQYF. The CDR3 nucleotides are TGTGCCAGCTCACCAGGCCAGCAAGAGACCCAGTACTTC.

Only a few counts were recorded for this clonotype. The V call is TRBV9, the J call TRBJ2-1; 12 bases align to TRBD2. This CDR3 is 14 amino acids long. The V and J ends lost 4 bases and 12 bases, in that order; junction bases with no gene match: 8. Per the germline V gene, CDR1 is SGDLS and CDR2 is YYNGEE. CDR3 sequence: CASSQFTSGRWQFF. CDR3 DNA: TGTGCCAGCAGCCAATTCACTAGCGGGAGGTGGCAGTTCTTC.